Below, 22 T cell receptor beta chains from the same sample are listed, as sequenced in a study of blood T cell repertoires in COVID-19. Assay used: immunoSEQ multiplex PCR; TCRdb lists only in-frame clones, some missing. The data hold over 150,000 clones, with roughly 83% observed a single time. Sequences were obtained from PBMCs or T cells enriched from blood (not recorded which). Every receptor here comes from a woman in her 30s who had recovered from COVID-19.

The CDR3 DNA is TGTGCCAGCAGCACGACAGGGGTCAGCACAGATACGCAGTATTTT. It codes for CASSTTGVSTDTQYF. V and J are TRBV6-5 and TRBJ2-3, with 8 bases identical to TRBD1. V shed 6 bases, J shed 0 bases, and the junction held 5 bases outside the gene matches. The CDR3 sequence is 15 residues long. The germline CDR1 and CDR2 sequences are MNHEY and SVGAGI.

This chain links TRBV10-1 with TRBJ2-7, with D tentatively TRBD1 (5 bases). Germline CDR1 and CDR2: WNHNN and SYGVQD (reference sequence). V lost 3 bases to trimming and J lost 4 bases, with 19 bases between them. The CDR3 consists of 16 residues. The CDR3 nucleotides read TGCGCCAGCAGTGAAAAGCGACAAAGGGGTGATTACGAGCAGTACTTC. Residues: CASSEKRQRGDYEQYF.

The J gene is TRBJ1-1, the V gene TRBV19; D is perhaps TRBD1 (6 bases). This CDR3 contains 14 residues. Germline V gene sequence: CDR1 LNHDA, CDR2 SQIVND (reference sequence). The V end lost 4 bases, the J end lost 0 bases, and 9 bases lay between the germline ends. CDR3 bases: TGTGCCAGTAGTACCAGACAGGTGAACACTGAAGCTTTCTTT. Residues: CASSTRQVNTEAFF.

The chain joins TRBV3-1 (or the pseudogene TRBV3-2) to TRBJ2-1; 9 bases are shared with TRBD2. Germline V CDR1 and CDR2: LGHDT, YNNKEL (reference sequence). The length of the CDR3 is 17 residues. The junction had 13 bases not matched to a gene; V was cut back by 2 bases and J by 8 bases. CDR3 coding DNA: TGTGCCAGCAGCCAAACAGGACCTAGCGGGATTCGGTATGAGCAGTTCTTC. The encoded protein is CASSQTGPSGIRYEQFF.

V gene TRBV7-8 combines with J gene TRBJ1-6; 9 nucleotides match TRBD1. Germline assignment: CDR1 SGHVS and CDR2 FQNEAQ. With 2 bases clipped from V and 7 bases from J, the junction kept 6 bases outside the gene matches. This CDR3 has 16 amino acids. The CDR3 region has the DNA TGTGCCAGCAGCTTAACCTCCGGGACAGGGAATTCACCCCTCCACTTT. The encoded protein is CASSLTSGTGNSPLHF. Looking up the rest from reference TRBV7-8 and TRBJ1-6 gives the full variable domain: GAGVSQSPRYKVAKRGQDVALRCDPISGHVSLFWYQQALGQGPEFLTYFQNEAQLDKSGLPSDRFFAERPEGSVSTLKIQRTQQEDSAVYLCASSLTSGTGNSPLHFGNGTRLTVT.

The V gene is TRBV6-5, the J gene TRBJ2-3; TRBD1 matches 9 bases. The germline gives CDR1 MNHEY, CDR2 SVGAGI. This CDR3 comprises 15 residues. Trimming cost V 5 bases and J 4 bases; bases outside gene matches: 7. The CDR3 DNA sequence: TGTGCCAGCAGTCCCTCCCGGGACAGGGCAGATACGCAGTATTTT. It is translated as CASSPSRDRADTQYF.

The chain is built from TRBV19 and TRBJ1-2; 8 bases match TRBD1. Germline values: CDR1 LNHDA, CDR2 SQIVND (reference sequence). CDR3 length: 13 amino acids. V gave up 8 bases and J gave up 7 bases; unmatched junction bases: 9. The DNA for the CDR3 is TGTGCCAGTGGAGACAGGGGAGCCTCTGGCTACACCTTC. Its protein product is CASGDRGASGYTF.

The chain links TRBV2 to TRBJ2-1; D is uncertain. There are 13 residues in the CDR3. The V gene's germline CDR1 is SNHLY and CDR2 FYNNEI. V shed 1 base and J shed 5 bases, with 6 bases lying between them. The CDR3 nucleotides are TGTGCCAGCAGTGAAGTTAGAAACAATGAGCAGTTCTTC. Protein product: CASSEVRNNEQFF.

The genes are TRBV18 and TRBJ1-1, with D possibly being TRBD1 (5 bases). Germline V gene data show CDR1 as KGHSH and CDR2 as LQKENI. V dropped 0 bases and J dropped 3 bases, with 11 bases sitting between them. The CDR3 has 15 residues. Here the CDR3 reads CASSPPLTDYTEAFF. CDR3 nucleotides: TGTGCCAGCTCACCACCGTTGACAGACTACACTGAAGCTTTCTTT.

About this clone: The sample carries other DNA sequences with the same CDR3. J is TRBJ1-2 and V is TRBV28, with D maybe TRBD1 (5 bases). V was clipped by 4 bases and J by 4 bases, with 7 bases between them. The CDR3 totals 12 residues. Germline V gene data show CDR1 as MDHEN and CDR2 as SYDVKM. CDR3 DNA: TGTGCCAGCAGTTCCGACAGCTATGGCTACACCTTC. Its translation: CASSSDSYGYTF.

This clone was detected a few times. Written as DNA, the CDR3 is TGTGCCAGCAGCTTCTACTCTAGCGGGATTCGGACCGGGGAGCTGTTTTTT. It yields the protein CASSFYSSGIRTGELFF. The chain employs TRBV7-6 and TRBJ2-2, with 9 bases that match TRBD2. CDR3 length equals 17 residues. Trimming at V came to 3 bases and at J to 5 bases, leaving 10 bases not matched to a gene. The germline V gene has CDR1 SGHVS and CDR2 FNYEAQ.

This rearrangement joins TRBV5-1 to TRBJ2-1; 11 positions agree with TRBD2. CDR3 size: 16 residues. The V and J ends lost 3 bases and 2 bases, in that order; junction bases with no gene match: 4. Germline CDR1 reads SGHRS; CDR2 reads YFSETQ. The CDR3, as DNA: TGCGCCAGCAGCTACCCGACTAGCGGGGCCTACAATGAGCAGTTCTTC. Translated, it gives CASSYPTSGAYNEQFF.

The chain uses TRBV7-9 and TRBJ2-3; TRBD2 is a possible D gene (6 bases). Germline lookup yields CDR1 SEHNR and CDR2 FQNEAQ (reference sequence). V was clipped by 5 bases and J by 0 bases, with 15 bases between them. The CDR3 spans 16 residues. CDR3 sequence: CASSPPWGESTDTQYF. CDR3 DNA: TGTGCCAGCAGCCCCCCCTGGGGGGAAAGCACAGATACGCAGTATTTT.

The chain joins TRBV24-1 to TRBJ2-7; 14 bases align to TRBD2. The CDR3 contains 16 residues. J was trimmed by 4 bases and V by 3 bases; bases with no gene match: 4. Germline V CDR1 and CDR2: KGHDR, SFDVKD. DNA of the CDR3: TGTGCCACCAGTGATCCCGGGACTAGCGGGAGTTACGAGCAGTACTTC. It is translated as CATSDPGTSGSYEQYF.

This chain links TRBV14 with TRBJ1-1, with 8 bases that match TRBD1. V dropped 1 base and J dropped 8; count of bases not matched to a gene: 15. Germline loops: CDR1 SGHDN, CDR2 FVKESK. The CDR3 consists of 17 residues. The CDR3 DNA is TGTGCCAGCAGCCAAGTAAGACAGGGGATAGTCAGGGGAGAAGCTTTCTTT. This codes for CASSQVRQGIVRGEAFF.

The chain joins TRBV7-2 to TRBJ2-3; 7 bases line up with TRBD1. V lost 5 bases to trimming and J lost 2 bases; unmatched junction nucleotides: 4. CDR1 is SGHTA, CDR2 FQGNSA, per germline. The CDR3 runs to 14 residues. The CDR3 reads CASSTGQFTDTQYF. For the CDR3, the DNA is TGTGCCAGCAGCACGGGACAGTTCACAGATACGCAGTATTTT.

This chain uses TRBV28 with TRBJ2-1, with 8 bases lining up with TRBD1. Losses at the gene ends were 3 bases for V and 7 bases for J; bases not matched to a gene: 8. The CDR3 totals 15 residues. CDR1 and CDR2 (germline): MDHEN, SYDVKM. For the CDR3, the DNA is TGTGCCAGCAGTTTGGGGCAGGGGGCGGGTAATGAGCAGTTCTTC. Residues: CASSLGQGAGNEQFF.

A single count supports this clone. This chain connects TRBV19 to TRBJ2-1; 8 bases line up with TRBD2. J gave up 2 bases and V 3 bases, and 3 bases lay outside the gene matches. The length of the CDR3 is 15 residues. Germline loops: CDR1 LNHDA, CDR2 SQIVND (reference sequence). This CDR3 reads CASSIAGGAYNEQFF. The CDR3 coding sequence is TGTGCCAGTAGTATCGCGGGGGGCGCCTACAATGAGCAGTTCTTC.

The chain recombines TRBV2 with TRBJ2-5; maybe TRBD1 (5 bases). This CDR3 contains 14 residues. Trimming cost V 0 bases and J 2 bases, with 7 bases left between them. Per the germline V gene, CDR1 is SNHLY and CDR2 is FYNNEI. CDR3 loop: CASSEAQGQETQYF. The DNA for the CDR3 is TGTGCCAGCAGTGAAGCCCAGGGTCAAGAGACCCAGTACTTC. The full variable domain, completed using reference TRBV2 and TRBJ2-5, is EPEVTQTPSHQVTQMGQEVILRCVPISNHLYFYWYRQILGQKVEFLVSFYNNEISEKSEIFDDQFSVERPDGSNFTLKIRSTKLEDSAMYFCASSEAQGQETQYFGPGTRLLVL.

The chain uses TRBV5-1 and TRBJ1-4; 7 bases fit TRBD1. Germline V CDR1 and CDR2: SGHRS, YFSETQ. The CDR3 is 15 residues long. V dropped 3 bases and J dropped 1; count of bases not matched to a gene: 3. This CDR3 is CASSSHRGTNEKLFF. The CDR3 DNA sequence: TGCGCCAGCAGCTCCCACAGGGGAACTAATGAAAAACTGTTTTTT.

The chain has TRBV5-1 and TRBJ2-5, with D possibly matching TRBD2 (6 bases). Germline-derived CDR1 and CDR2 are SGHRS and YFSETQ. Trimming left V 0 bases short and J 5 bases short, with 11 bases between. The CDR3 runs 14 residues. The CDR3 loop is CASSLGAGRETQYF. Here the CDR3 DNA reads TGCGCCAGCAGCTTGGGGGCAGGGAGGGAGACCCAGTACTTC.

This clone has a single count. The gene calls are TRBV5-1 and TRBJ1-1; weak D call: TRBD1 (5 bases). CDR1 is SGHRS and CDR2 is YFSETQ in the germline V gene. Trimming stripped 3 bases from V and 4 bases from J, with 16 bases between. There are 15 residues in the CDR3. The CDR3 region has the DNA TGCGCCAGCAGCTCGAATAGGGGACTCGGCACTGAAGCTTTCTTT. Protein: CASSSNRGLGTEAFF.